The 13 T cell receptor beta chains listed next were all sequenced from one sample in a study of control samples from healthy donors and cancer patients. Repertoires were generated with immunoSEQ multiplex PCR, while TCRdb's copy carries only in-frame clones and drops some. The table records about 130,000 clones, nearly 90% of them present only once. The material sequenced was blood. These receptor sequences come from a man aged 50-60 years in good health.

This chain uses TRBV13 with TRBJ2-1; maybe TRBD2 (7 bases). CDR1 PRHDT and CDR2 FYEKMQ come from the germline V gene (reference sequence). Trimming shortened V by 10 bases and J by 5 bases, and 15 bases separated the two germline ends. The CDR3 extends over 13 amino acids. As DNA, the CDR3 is TGTGCCACCTCGAGAGGGGGGGACAATGAGCAGTTCTTC. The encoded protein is CATSRGGDNEQFF.

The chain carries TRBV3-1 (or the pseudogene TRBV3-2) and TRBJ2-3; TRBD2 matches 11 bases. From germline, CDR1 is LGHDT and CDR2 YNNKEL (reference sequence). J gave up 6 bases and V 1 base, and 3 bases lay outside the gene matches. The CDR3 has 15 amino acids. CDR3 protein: CASSQVAGGHDTQYF. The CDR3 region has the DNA TGTGCCAGCAGCCAAGTAGCGGGGGGGCATGATACGCAGTATTTT.

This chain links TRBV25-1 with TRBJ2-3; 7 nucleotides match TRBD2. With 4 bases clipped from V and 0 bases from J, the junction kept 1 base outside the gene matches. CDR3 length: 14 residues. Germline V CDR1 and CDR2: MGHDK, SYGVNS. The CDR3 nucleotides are TGTGCCAGCAGTGGGGGGGGGAGCACAGATACGCAGTATTTT. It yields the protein CASSGGGSTDTQYF.

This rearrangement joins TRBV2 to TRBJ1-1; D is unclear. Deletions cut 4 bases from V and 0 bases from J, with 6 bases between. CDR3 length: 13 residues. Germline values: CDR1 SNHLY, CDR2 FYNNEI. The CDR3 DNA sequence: TGTGCCAGCAGTGTTTTGATGAACACTGAAGCTTTCTTT. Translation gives CASSVLMNTEAFF.

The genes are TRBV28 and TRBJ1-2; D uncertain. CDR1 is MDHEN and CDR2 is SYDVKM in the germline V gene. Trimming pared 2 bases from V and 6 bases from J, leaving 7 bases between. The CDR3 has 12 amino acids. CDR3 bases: TGTGCCAGCAGTTTACTGAGGGATGGCTACACCTTC. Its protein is CASSLLRDGYTF.

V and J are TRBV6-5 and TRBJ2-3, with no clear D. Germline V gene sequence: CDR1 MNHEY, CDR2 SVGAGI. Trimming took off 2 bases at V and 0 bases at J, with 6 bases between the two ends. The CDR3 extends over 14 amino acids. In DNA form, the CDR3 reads TGTGCCAGCAGTTACAGGTCTAGCACAGATACGCAGTATTTT. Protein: CASSYRSSTDTQYF.

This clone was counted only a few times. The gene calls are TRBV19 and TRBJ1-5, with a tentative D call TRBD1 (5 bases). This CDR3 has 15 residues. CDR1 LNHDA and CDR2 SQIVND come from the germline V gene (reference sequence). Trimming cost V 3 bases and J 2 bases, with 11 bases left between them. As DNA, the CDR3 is TGTGCCAGTAGTATTAGTAGGGGAGGCAATCAGCCCCAGCATTTT. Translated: CASSISRGGNQPQHF. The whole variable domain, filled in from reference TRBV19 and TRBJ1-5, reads DGGITQSPKYLFRKEGQNVTLSCEQNLNHDAMYWYRQDPGQGLRLIYYSQIVNDFQKGDIAEGYSVSREKKESFPLTVTSAQKNPTAFYLCASSISRGGNQPQHFGDGTRLSIL.

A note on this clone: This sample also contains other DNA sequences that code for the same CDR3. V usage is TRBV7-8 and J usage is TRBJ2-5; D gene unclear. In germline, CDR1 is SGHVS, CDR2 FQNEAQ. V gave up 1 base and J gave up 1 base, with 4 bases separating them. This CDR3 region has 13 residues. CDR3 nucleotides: TGTGCCAGCAGCTTAGGAGGCCAAGAGACCCAGTACTTC. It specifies CASSLGGQETQYF.

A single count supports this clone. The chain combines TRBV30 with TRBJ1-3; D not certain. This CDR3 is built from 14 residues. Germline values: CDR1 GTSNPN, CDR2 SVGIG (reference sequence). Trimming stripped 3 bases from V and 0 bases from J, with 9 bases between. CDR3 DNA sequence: TGTGCCTGGAGCCGAGGTAACTCTGGAAACACCATATATTTT. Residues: CAWSRGNSGNTIYF.

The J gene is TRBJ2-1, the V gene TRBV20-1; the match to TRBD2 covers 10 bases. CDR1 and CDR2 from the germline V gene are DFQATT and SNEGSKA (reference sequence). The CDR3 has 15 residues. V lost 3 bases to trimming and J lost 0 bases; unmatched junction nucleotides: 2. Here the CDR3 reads CSASASGGSYNEQFF. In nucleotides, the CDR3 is TGCAGTGCTAGTGCTAGCGGGGGCTCCTACAATGAGCAGTTCTTC.

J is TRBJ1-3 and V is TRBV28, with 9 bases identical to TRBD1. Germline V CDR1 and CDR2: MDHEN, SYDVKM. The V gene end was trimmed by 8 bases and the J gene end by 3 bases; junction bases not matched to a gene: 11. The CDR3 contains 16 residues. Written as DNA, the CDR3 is TGTGCCAGCCACTCTCCTACAGGGGGCTTTGGAAACACCATATATTTT. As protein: CASHSPTGGFGNTIYF.

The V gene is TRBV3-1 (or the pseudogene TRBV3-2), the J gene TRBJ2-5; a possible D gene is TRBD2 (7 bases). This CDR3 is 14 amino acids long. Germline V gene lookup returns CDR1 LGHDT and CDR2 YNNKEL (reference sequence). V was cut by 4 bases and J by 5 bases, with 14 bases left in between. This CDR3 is CASSRRGGGETQYF. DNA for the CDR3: TGTGCCAGCAGCCGCAGGGGAGGGGGGGAGACCCAGTACTTC.

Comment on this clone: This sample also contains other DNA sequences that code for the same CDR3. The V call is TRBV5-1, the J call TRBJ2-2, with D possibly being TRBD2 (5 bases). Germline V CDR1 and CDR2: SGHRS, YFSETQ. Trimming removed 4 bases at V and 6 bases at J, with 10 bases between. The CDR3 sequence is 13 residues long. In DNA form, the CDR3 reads TGCGCCAGCAGCCCAGGAGGTTCCGGGGAGCTGTTTTTT. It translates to CASSPGGSGELFF.